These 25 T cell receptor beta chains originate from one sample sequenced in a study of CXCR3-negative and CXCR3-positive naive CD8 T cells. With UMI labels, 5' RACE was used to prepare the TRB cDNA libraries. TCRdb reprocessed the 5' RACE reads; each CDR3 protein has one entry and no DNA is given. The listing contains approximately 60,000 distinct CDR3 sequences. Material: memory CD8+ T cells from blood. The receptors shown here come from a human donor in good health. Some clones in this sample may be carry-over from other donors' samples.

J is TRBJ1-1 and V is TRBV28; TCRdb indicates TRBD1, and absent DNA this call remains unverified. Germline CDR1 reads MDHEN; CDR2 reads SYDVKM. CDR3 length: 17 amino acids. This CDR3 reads CASSLPLTGTGDTEAFF. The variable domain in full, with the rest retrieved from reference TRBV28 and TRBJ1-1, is DVKVTQSSRYLVKRTGEKVFLECVQDMDHENMFWYRQDPGLGLRLIYFSYDVKMKEKGDIPEGYSVSREKKERFSLILESASTNQTSMYLCASSLPLTGTGDTEAFFGQGTRLTVV.

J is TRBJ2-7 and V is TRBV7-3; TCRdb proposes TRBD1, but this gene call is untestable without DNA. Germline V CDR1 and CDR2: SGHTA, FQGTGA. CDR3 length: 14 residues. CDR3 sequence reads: CASSSGRGPYEQYF.

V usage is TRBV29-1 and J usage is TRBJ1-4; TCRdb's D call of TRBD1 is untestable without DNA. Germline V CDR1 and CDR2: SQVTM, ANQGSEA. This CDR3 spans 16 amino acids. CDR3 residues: CSVLEGTGGTNEKLFF.

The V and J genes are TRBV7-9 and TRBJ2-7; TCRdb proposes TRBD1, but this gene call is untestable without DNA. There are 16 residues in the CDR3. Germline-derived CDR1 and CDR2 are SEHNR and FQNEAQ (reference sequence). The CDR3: CASSLTPKDRSYEQYF.

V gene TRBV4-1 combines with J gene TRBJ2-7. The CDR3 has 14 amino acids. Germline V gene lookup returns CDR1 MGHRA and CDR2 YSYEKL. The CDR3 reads CASSQDWEAYEQYF.

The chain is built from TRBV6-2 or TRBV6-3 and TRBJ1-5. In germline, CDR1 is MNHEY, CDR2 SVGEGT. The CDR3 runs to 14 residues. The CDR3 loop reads CATERDPENQPQHF.

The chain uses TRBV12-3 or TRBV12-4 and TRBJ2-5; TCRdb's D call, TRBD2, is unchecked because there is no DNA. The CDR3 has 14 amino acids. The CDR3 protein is CASSPGLAEETQYF.

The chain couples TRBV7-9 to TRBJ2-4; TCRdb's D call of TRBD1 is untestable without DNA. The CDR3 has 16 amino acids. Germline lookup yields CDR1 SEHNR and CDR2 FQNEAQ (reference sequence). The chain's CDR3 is CASSSPGQIAKNIQYF.

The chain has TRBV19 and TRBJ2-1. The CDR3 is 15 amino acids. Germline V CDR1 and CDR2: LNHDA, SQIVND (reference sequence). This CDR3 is CASTFGGSSYNEQFF.

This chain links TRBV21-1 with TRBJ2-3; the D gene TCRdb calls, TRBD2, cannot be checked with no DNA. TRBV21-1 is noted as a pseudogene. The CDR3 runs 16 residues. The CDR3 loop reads CASSKATSTSLDTQYF.

The CDR3: CSVEDGASGYNEQFF. V gene TRBV29-1 combines with J gene TRBJ2-1; TCRdb reports TRBD2, a call that lacks DNA to check it against. The CDR3 sequence is 15 residues long. Looked up from germline, CDR1 is SQVTM and CDR2 is ANQGSEA.

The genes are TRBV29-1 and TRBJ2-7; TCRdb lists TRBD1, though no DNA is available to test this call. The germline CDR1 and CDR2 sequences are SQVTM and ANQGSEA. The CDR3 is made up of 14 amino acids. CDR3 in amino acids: CSVAIGTGDYEQYF.

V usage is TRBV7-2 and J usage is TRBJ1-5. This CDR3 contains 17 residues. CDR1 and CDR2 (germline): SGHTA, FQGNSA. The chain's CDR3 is CASSLEHQGYSNQPQHF.

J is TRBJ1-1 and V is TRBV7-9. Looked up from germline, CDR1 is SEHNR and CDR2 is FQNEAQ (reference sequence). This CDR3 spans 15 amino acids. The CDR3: CASSLVAGTATEAFF.

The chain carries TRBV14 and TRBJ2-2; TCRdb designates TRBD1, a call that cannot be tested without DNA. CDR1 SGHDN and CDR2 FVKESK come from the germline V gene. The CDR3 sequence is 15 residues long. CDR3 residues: CASSQDHRVDGELFF. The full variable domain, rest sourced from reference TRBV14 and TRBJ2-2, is EAGVTQFPSHSVIEKGQTVTLRCDPISGHDNLYWYRRVMGKEIKFLLHFVKESKQDESGMPNNRFLAERTGGTYSTLKVQPAELEDSGVYFCASSQDHRVDGELFFGEGSRLTVL.

CDR3 in amino acids: CASQGLKNEQFF. This chain uses TRBV7-9 with TRBJ2-1; TCRdb outputs TRBD1, but without DNA this stays unchecked. Germline assignment: CDR1 SEHNR and CDR2 FQNEAQ (reference sequence). This CDR3 spans 12 amino acids.

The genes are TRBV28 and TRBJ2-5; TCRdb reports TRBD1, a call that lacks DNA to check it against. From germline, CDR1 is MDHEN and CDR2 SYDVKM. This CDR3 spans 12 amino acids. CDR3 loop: CASSFPGETQYF.

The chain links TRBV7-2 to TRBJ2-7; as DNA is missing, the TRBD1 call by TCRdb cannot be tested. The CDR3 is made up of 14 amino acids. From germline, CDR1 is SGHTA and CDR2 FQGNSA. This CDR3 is CASSLWTLSYEQYF.

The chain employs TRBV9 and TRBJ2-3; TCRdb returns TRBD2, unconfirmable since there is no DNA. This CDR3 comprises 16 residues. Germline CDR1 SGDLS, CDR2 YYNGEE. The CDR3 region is CASSVRLAGDQDTQYF.

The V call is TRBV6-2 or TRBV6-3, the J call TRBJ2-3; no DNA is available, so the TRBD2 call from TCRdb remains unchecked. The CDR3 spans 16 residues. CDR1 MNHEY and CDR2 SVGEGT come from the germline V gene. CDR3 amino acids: CASSPLGPESTDTQYF.

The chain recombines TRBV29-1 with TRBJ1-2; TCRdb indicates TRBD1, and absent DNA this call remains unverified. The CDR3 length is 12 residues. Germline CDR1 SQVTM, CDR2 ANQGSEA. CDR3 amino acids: CSVVGGLGGYTF.

CDR3 region: CASSRSSGTGYEQYF. This chain uses TRBV4-3 with TRBJ2-7; the D call from TCRdb, TRBD1, cannot be confirmed without DNA. In germline, CDR1 is LGHNA, CDR2 YSLEER. CDR3 size: 15 residues.

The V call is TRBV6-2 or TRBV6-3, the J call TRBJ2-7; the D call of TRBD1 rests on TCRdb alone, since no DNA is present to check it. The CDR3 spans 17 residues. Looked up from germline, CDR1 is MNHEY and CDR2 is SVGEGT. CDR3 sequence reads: CASSYTPGAARSPAQYF.

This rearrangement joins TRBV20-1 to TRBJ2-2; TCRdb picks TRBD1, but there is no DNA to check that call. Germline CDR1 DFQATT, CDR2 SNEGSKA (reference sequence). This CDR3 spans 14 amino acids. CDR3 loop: CSAKGQGDTGELFF.

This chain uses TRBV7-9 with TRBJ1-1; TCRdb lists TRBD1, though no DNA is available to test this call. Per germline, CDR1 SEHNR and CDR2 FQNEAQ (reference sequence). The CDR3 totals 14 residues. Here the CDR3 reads CASSPGQLNTEAFF.